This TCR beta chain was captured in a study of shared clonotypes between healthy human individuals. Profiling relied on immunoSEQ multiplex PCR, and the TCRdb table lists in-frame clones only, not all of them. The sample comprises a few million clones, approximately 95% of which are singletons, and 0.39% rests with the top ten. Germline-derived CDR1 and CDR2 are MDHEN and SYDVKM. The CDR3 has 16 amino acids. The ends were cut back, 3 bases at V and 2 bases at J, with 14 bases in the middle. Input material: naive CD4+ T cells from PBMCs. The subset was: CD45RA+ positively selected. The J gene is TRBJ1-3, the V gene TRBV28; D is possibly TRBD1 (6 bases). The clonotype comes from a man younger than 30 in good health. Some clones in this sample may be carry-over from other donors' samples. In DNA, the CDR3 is TGTGCCAGCAGTTTTCGAGGGGGTCCCGCTGGAAACACCATATATTTT. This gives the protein CASSFRGGPAGNTIYF.